Listed here is a single TCR beta chain. Antigen unknown. The CDR3 is cut off 3 residues early in the read; its end comes from the germline J gene. The data belong to a study of Tregs in tolerant kidney transplant recipients. Overall study findings and caveats: Few patients were studied, so findings need validation in larger groups. Activated donor B cell expansion appeared to reveal the most relevant donor-specific TCRbeta repertoire. No direct test of biological reproducibility was done here.

Using immunoSEQ multiplex PCR, the repertoire was profiled, and TCRdb retains in-frame clones only, with some absent. Across under 3,500 clones, the top ten clones capture roughly 7.3% of the sample. The V end was cut by 0 bases, the J end by 2 bases, with 8 bases between. Germline V lookup: CDR1 MGHRA, CDR2 YSYEKL. The CDR3 has 14 residues. After 6 days with irradiated graft donor PBMCs, CFSE-labeled recipient PBMCs were FACS-sorted. The sample here was CD8+ T cells from blood cultured with allogeneic cells, taken before the transplant. V and J are TRBV4-1 and TRBJ2-7, with no clear D. This receptor was taken from a human patient who received a combined kidney and bone marrow transplant. The CDR3 sequence: CASSQDLRTYEQYF. The CDR3 DNA, read in part, is TGCGCCAGCAGCCAAGATCTGCGTACCTACGAG.